This TCR beta chain was identified during a study of CD8 T cells in ankylosing spondylitis. Study-level results: According to the report, clones linked to the disease were significantly enriched in matched synovial fluid samples taken from ankylosing spondylitis patients. Within peripheral blood, clones linked to disease were CD8+ and relatively rare.

This CDR3 is 16 amino acids long. Trimming cost V 2 bases and J 0 bases, with 13 bases left between them. Germline values: CDR1 MNHNS, CDR2 SASEGT. In this sample, this clonotype turned up a few times. Antigen specificity is unknown. TCRdb ran MiXCR on the 5' RACE reads and lists one entry per CDR3 protein. Of approximately 210,000 distinct CDR3 sequences listed, 9.5% to 15% are singletons. The V and J genes are TRBV6-1 and TRBJ1-1, with D possibly TRBD1 on 6 matching bases. Sequences were obtained from blood, either unsorted or a sorted T cell fraction (not recorded which). This receptor was obtained from a male donor with ankylosing spondylitis or in good health (not recorded which). CDR3 amino acids: CASSEPRQAVNTEAFF. The CDR3 coding sequence is TGTGCCAGCAGTGAACCTCGACAGGCAGTGAACACTGAAGCTTTCTTT.